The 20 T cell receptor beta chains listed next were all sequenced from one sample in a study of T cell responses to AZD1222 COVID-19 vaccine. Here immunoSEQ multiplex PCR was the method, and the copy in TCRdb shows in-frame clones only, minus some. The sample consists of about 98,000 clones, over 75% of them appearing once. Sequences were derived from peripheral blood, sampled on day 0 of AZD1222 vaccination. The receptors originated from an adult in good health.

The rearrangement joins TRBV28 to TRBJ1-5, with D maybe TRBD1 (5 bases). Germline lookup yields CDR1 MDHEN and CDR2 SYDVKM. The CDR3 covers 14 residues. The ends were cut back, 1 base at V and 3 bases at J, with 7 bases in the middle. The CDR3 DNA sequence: TGTGCCAGCAGTTTATCAGGGTACAATCAGCCCCAGCATTTT. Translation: CASSLSGYNQPQHF.

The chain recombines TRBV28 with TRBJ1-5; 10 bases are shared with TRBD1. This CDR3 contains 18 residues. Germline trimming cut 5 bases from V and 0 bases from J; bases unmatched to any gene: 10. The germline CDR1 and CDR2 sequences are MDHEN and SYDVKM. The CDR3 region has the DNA TGTGCCAGCAGTGCAGCCGGGACAGGGGTCAGTAGCAATCAGCCCCAGCATTTT. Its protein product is CASSAAGTGVSSNQPQHF.

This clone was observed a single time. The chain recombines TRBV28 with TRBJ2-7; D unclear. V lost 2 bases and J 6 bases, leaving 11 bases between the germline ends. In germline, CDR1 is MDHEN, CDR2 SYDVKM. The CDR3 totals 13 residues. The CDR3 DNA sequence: TGTGCCAGCAGTTTAACTCCGCGGTTCGAGCAGTACTTC. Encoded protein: CASSLTPRFEQYF.

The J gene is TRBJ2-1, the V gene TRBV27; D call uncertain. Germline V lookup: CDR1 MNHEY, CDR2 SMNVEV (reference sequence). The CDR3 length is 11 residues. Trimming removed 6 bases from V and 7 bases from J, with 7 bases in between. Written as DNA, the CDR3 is TGTGCCAGCAGACAGCAGAATGAGCAGTTCTTC. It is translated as CASRQQNEQFF.

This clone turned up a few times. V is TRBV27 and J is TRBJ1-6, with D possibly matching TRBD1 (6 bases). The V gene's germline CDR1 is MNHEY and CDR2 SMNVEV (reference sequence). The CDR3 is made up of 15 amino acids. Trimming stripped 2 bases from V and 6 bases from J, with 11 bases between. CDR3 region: CASSLQDSINSPLHF. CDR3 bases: TGTGCCAGCAGTTTACAGGACAGCATTAATTCACCCCTCCACTTT.

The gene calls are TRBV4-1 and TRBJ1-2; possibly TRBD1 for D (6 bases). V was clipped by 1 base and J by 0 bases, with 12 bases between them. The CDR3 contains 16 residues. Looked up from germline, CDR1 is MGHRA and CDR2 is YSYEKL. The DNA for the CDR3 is TGCGCCAGCAGCCAAGTAGTAGGGGGAACTAACTATGGCTACACCTTC. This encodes CASSQVVGGTNYGYTF.

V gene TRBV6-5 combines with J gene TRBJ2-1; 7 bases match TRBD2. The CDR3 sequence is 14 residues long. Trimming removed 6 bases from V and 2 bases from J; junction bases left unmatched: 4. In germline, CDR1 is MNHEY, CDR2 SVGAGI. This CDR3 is CASRAGVAYNEQFF. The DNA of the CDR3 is TGTGCCAGCAGGGCGGGAGTGGCCTACAATGAGCAGTTCTTC.

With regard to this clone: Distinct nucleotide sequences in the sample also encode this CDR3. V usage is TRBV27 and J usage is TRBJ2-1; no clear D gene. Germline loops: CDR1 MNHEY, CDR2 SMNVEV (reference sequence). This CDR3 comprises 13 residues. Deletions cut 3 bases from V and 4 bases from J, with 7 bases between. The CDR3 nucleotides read TGTGCCAGCAGTTTGCGGCCATACAATGAGCAGTTCTTC. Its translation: CASSLRPYNEQFF.

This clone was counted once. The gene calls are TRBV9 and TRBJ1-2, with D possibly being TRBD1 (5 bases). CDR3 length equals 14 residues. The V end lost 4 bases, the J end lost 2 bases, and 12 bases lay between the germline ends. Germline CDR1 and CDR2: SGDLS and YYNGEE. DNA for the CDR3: TGTGCCAGCAGCCGGACACCGTCCAACTATGGCTACACCTTC. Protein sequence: CASSRTPSNYGYTF.

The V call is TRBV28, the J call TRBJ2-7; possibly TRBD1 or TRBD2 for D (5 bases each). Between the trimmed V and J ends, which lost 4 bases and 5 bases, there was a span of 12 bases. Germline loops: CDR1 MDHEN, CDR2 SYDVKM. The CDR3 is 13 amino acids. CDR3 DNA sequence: TGTGCCAGCAGTTCATGGGGACCGGACGAGCAGTACTTC. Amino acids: CASSSWGPDEQYF.

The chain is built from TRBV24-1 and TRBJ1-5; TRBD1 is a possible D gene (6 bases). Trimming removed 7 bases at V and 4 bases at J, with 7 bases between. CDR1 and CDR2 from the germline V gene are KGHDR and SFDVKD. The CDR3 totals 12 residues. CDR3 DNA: TGTGCCACCAGCAGGGGTAATCAGCCCCAGCATTTT. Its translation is CATSRGNQPQHF.

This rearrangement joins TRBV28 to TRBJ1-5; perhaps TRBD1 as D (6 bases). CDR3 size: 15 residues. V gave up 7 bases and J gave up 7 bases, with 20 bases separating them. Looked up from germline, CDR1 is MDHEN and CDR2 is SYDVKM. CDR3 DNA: TGTGCCAGCAATCAAAACGGGGGGCTGGGGCAGCCCCAGCATTTT. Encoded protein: CASNQNGGLGQPQHF.

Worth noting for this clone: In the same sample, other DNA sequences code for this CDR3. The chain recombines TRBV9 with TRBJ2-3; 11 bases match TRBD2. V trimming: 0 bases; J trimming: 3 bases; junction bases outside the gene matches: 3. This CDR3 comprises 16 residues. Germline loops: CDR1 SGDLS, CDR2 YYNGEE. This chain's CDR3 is CASSVGGTSGTDTQYF. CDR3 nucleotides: TGTGCCAGCAGCGTAGGGGGGACTAGCGGAACAGATACGCAGTATTTT. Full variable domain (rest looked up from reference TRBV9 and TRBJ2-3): DSGVTQTPKHLITATGQRVTLRCSPRSGDLSVYWYQQSLDQGLQFLIQYYNGEERAKGNILERFSAQQFPDLHSELNLSSLELGDSALYFCASSVGGTSGTDTQYFGPGTRLTVL.

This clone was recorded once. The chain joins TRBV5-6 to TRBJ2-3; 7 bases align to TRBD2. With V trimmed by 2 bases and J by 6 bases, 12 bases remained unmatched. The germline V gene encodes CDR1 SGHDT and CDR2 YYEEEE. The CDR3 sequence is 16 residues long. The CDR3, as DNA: TGTGCCAGCAGCTTCCGAGCGGGATCGGTCTGGGATACGCAGTATTTT. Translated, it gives CASSFRAGSVWDTQYF.

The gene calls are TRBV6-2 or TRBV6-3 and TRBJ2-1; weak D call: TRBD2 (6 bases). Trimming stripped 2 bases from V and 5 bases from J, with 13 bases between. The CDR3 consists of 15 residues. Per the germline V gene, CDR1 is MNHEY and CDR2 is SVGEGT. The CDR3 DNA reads TGTGCCAGCAGTTACGCGGGGAACCTTCACAATGAGCAGTTCTTC. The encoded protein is CASSYAGNLHNEQFF.

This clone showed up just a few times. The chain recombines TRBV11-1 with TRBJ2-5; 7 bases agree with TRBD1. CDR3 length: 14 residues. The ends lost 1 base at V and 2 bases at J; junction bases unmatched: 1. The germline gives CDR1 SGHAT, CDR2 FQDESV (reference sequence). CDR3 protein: CASSLGQGQETQYF. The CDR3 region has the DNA TGTGCCAGCAGCTTAGGACAGGGTCAAGAGACCCAGTACTTC.

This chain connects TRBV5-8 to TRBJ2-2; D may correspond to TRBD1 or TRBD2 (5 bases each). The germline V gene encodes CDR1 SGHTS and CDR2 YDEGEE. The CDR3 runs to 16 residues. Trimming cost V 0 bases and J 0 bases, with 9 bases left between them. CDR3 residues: CASSLAGTANTGELFF. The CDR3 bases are TGTGCCAGCAGCTTGGCCGGGACGGCGAACACCGGGGAGCTGTTTTTT.

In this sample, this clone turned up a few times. The CDR3 loop is CASSPLGTGEQYF. CDR3 nucleotides: TGTGCCAGCAGCCCCCTCGGGACAGGCGAGCAGTACTTC. The J gene is TRBJ2-7, the V gene TRBV7-9; 8 bases fit TRBD1. Germline CDR1 SEHNR, CDR2 FQNEAQ (reference sequence). The CDR3 loop spans 13 amino acids. Germline trimming cut 5 bases from V and 6 bases from J; bases unmatched to any gene: 6. The full variable domain, rest sourced from reference TRBV7-9 and TRBJ2-7, is DTGVSQNPRHKITKRGQNVTFRCDPISEHNRLYWYRQTLGQGPEFLTYFQNEAQLEKSRLLSDRFSAERPKGSFSTLEIQRTEQGDSAMYLCASSPLGTGEQYFGPGTRLTVT.

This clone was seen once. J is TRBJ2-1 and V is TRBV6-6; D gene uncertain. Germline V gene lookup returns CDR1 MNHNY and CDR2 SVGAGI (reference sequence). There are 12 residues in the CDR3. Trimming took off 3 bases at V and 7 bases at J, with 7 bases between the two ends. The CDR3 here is CASSYRWNEQFF. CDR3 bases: TGTGCCAGCAGTTATCGATGGAATGAGCAGTTCTTC.

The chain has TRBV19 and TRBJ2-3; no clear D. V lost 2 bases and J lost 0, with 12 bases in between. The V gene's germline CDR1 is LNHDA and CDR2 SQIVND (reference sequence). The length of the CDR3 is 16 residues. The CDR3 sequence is CASSIMSGPSTDTQYF. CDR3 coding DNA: TGTGCCAGTAGTATAATGTCAGGACCTAGCACAGATACGCAGTATTTT.